Shown below are 31 T cell receptor beta chains from a single sample sequenced in a study of technical replicates of blood from a handful of donors. The assay was immunoSEQ multiplex PCR, and TCRdb's table has in-frame clones only and misses some. The profile covers roughly 70,000 clones, with nearly 98% appearing a single time and 0.2% to 0.3% taken by the ten largest. The sample comprised T cells isolated from PBMCs. The receptors come from a human donor in good health.

The V and J genes are TRBV29-1 and TRBJ2-3; D is perhaps TRBD1 (6 bases). From germline, CDR1 is SQVTM and CDR2 ANQGSEA. The CDR3 length is 15 residues. V gave up 2 bases and J gave up 0 bases, with 12 bases separating them. CDR3 nucleotide sequence: TGCAGCGTTGAACCCCGGGACATGAGCACAGATACGCAGTATTTT. This gives the protein CSVEPRDMSTDTQYF.

V is TRBV10-3 and J is TRBJ2-3; 13 positions agree with TRBD2. Germline loops: CDR1 ENHRY, CDR2 SYGVKD. There are 16 residues in the CDR3. V trimming: 2 bases; J trimming: 1 base; junction bases outside the gene matches: 0. The CDR3 loop reads CAISEGLAGGTDTQYF. In nucleotides, the CDR3 is TGTGCCATCAGTGAGGGACTAGCGGGAGGCACAGATACGCAGTATTTT.

CDR3 in amino acids: CASSLQYSNQPQHF. The DNA for the CDR3 is TGTGCCAGCAGTTTACAGTATAGCAATCAGCCCCAGCATTTT. V gene TRBV6-1 combines with J gene TRBJ1-5; no clear D gene. The CDR3 has 14 amino acids. Germline CDR1 is MNHNS and CDR2 is SASEGT. Trimming removed 5 bases from V and 0 bases from J, with 8 bases in between.

The chain links TRBV7-3 to TRBJ2-2; tentative D call: TRBD2 (6 bases). From germline, CDR1 is SGHTA and CDR2 FQGTGA. The CDR3 is 14 amino acids. The ends were cut back, 3 bases at V and 4 bases at J, with 9 bases in the middle. CDR3 coding DNA: TGTGCCAGCAGCTTGGGGGGTTCCACCGGGGAGCTGTTTTTT. Protein sequence: CASSLGGSTGELFF.

The chain combines TRBV30 with TRBJ1-1; unclear D gene. V was pared by 7 bases and J by 0 bases, with 6 bases between. In germline, CDR1 is GTSNPN, CDR2 SVGIG (reference sequence). The CDR3 spans 11 residues. The CDR3 region is CAFSVNTEAFF. The CDR3, as DNA: TGTGCCTTCTCCGTGAACACTGAAGCTTTCTTT.

The rearrangement uses TRBV5-4 and TRBJ2-3; D unclear. CDR1 and CDR2 (germline): SGHNT, YYREEE (reference sequence). The V end lost 3 bases, the J end lost 10 bases, and 12 bases lay between the germline ends. The CDR3 has 12 residues. The CDR3 loop is CASSSTLQAQYF. CDR3 in DNA: TGTGCCAGCAGCTCCACATTGCAGGCGCAGTATTTT. The full variable domain, its missing parts supplied by reference TRBV5-4 and TRBJ2-3, is ETGVTQSPTHLIKTRGQQVTLRCSSQSGHNTVSWYQQALGQGPQFIFQYYREEENGRGNFPPRFSGLQFPNYSSELNVNALELDDSALYLCASSSTLQAQYFGPGTRLTVL.

The chain uses TRBV13 and TRBJ2-7, with D possibly matching TRBD1 (6 bases). The V end lost 2 bases, the J end lost 2 bases, and 10 bases lay between the germline ends. Germline-derived CDR1 and CDR2 are PRHDT and FYEKMQ (reference sequence). This CDR3 has 14 amino acids. The CDR3 reads CASSLQQGAYEQYF. The CDR3 coding sequence is TGTGCCAGCAGCTTACAACAGGGAGCCTACGAGCAGTACTTC. Based on the CDR3 plus reference TRBV13 and TRBJ2-7, the full variable domain is AAGVIQSPRHLIKEKRETATLKCYPIPRHDTVYWYQQGPGQDPQFLISFYEKMQSDKGSIPDRFSAQQFSDYHSELNMSSLELGDSALYFCASSLQQGAYEQYFGPGTRLTVT.

The V gene is TRBV7-9, the J gene TRBJ1-4; D uncertain. CDR3 length: 15 residues. Germline V gene sequence: CDR1 SEHNR, CDR2 FQNEAQ (reference sequence). V lost 5 bases and J lost 0, with 10 bases in between. DNA for the CDR3: TGTGCCAGCAGCCCACCCTTAGCAACTAATGAAAAACTGTTTTTT. It encodes CASSPPLATNEKLFF.

The V gene is TRBV11-3, the J gene TRBJ2-3; a possible D gene is TRBD1 (6 bases). Per germline, CDR1 SGHNT and CDR2 YENEEA. This CDR3 is 14 amino acids long. V dropped 8 bases and J dropped 6 bases, with 18 bases sitting between them. CDR3 sequence: CASEGQGKRDTQYF. The CDR3 region has the DNA TGTGCCAGCGAGGGGCAGGGGAAGCGGGATACGCAGTATTTT.

This clone was observed once. This chain joins TRBV30 and TRBJ1-5; TRBD1 might be the D (5 bases). The CDR3 runs to 13 residues. Germline V lookup: CDR1 GTSNPN, CDR2 SVGIG (reference sequence). Trimming cost V 4 bases and J 10 bases, with 17 bases left between them. This CDR3 reads CAWNGALRDPQHF. For the CDR3, the DNA is TGTGCCTGGAATGGGGCACTAAGAGATCCCCAGCATTTT.

The chain joins TRBV6-5 to TRBJ2-1, with 10 bases aligning to TRBD2. CDR1 is MNHEY and CDR2 is SVGAGI in the germline V gene. CDR3 length: 15 residues. The junction had 6 bases not matched to a gene; V was cut back by 2 bases and J by 8 bases. The chain's CDR3 is CASSYQASGSHEQFF. Here the CDR3 DNA reads TGTGCCAGCAGTTACCAGGCTAGCGGGAGTCATGAGCAGTTCTTC.

V is TRBV9 and J is TRBJ2-5, with no clear D. The CDR3 sequence is 16 residues long. Germline-derived CDR1 and CDR2 are SGDLS and YYNGEE. The V end was cut by 4 bases, the J end by 2 bases, with 18 bases between. The CDR3 loop is CASSIRAEPKQETQYF. In nucleotides, the CDR3 is TGTGCCAGCAGCATAAGAGCCGAACCAAAACAAGAGACCCAGTACTTC.

CDR3 loop: CASSAPGGTYGYTF. DNA for the CDR3: TGTGCCAGCAGTGCCCCAGGGGGCACCTATGGCTACACCTTC. The V call is TRBV6-5, the J call TRBJ1-2; 8 positions agree with TRBD1. V trimming: 5 bases; J trimming: 4 bases; junction bases outside the gene matches: 6. The CDR3 runs 14 residues. In germline, CDR1 is MNHEY, CDR2 SVGAGI.

The chain carries TRBV5-1 and TRBJ1-1; tentatively, D is TRBD1 (6 bases). Germline V gene sequence: CDR1 SGHRS, CDR2 YFSETQ. The CDR3 sequence is 15 residues long. V was cut by 3 bases and J by 5 bases, with 17 bases left in between. CDR3 region: CASSWGQTGGTEAFF. The CDR3 DNA reads TGCGCCAGCAGCTGGGGACAAACGGGGGGGACTGAAGCTTTCTTT.

V usage is TRBV2 and J usage is TRBJ1-2, with D possibly TRBD1 on 6 matching bases. V lost 10 bases and J lost 4, with 25 bases in between. The V gene's germline CDR1 is SNHLY and CDR2 FYNNEI. This CDR3 is built from 16 residues. CDR3: CAKHEGSGRGVYGYTF. CDR3 in DNA: TGTGCCAAGCACGAAGGGAGTGGCAGGGGAGTCTATGGCTACACCTTC.

The chain is built from TRBV2 and TRBJ2-7; 8 nucleotides match TRBD2. The CDR3 extends over 17 amino acids. V lost 1 base to trimming and J lost 5 bases; unmatched junction nucleotides: 13. The V gene's germline CDR1 is SNHLY and CDR2 FYNNEI. For the CDR3, the DNA is TGTGCCAGCAGTGAAGTGAGTAGGGTAGCGGGAATCAACGAGCAGTACTTC. It yields the protein CASSEVSRVAGINEQYF.

As DNA, the CDR3 is TGTGCCAGCTCACCAGGCAGGAACACTGAAGCTTTCTTT. It codes for CASSPGRNTEAFF. V is TRBV18 and J is TRBJ1-1, with unresolved D. Trimming shortened V by 2 bases and J by 1 base, and 5 bases separated the two germline ends. This CDR3 has 13 residues. Germline V CDR1 and CDR2: KGHSH, LQKENI.

This sequence joins TRBV19 and TRBJ2-7, with D unclear. The V end lost 3 bases, the J end lost 5 bases, and 14 bases lay between the germline ends. This CDR3 region has 14 residues. CDR1 LNHDA and CDR2 SQIVND come from the germline V gene (reference sequence). The CDR3 reads CASSIASSNNEQYF. The CDR3, as DNA: TGTGCCAGTAGTATCGCCAGTTCCAACAACGAGCAGTACTTC.

The genes are TRBV7-3 and TRBJ1-1, with TRBD1 matching 8 bases. Per the germline V gene, CDR1 is SGHTA and CDR2 is FQGTGA. V lost 5 bases to trimming and J lost 3 bases; unmatched junction nucleotides: 5. This CDR3 spans 14 amino acids. The CDR3 region is CASSPQGEHTEAFF. CDR3 DNA: TGTGCCAGCAGCCCACAGGGGGAGCACACTGAAGCTTTCTTT.

The gene calls are TRBV28 and TRBJ1-3; D is possibly TRBD1 (6 bases). The CDR3 is 17 residues long. Germline-derived CDR1 and CDR2 are MDHEN and SYDVKM. Between the trimmed V and J ends, which lost 3 bases and 4 bases, there was a span of 19 bases. The CDR3 loop reads CASSFRQPTGKGNTIYF. The CDR3 DNA reads as TGTGCCAGCAGTTTCCGTCAACCAACAGGGAAAGGAAACACCATATATTTT.

The chain combines TRBV6-6 with TRBJ2-1; tentative D call: TRBD2 (6 bases). The length of the CDR3 is 15 residues. V was cut by 0 bases and J by 4 bases, with 10 bases left in between. Germline values: CDR1 MNHNY, CDR2 SVGAGI (reference sequence). CDR3 nucleotides: TGTGCCAGCAGTTACTCGATGGAGGGGTACAATGAGCAGTTCTTC. Protein sequence: CASSYSMEGYNEQFF.

The chain links TRBV4-2 to TRBJ2-1; D not resolved. Trimming removed 4 bases at V and 5 bases at J, with 9 bases between. CDR1 and CDR2 from the germline V gene are LGHNA and YNFKEQ. This CDR3 contains 13 residues. Here the CDR3 reads CASSLPYDNEQFF. The CDR3 region has the DNA TGTGCCAGCAGCCTCCCTTATGACAATGAGCAGTTCTTC.

V gene TRBV23-1 combines with J gene TRBJ1-1; TRBD1 matches 7 bases. TRBV23-1 is flagged as an ORF with uncertain function. This CDR3 comprises 18 residues. V was clipped by 7 bases and J by 1 base; unmatched bases: 18. CDR3 loop: CASKADVDRITKNTEAFF. The CDR3, as DNA: TGCGCCAGCAAAGCCGACGTGGACAGGATAACCAAGAACACTGAAGCTTTCTTT.

The chain has TRBV6-5 and TRBJ2-1; TRBD1 might be the D (7 bases). This CDR3 is 14 amino acids long. The germline CDR1 and CDR2 sequences are MNHEY and SVGAGI. Trimming shortened V by 2 bases and J by 7 bases, and 12 bases separated the two germline ends. The CDR3 loop is CASSYGAGGNEQFF. The CDR3 DNA sequence: TGTGCCAGCAGTTACGGCGCAGGGGGGAATGAGCAGTTCTTC.

CDR3 sequence (DNA): TGCACCAGCAGCCACCCCAGGGGGACGGCAGATACGCAGTATTTT. Translated: CTSSHPRGTADTQYF. The chain recombines TRBV1 with TRBJ2-3; the D segment call TRBD1 is taken from the table without a DNA check. TRBV1 is a recognized pseudogene. The CDR3 totals 15 residues.

The genes are TRBV19 and TRBJ1-2; the match to TRBD1 covers 7 bases. Germline CDR1 is LNHDA and CDR2 is SQIVND (reference sequence). With 6 bases clipped from V and 7 bases from J, the junction kept 8 bases outside the gene matches. The CDR3 totals 13 residues. The CDR3 DNA is TGTGCCAGTAGATGGGGGACAGACGGTGGCTACACCTTC. This codes for CASRWGTDGGYTF.

The gene calls are TRBV7-3 and TRBJ2-3, with a weak D call TRBD2 (5 bases). V gave up 0 bases and J gave up 3 bases, with 10 bases separating them. This CDR3 spans 15 amino acids. Germline CDR1 reads SGHTA; CDR2 reads FQGTGA. In DNA form, the CDR3 reads TGTGCCAGCAGCTTAACTTCGGGGTTGACAGATACGCAGTATTTT. Translating it yields CASSLTSGLTDTQYF.

This sequence joins TRBV30 and TRBJ2-1, with D perhaps matching TRBD2 (6 bases). The CDR3 totals 15 residues. V lost 5 bases and J lost 0, with 14 bases in between. From germline, CDR1 is GTSNPN and CDR2 SVGIG (reference sequence). Here the CDR3 reads CAWQEGSSSYNEQFF. DNA of the CDR3: TGTGCCTGGCAGGAGGGTTCAAGCTCCTACAATGAGCAGTTCTTC.

This chain connects TRBV11-2 to TRBJ2-7; 12 nucleotides agree with TRBD2. Germline V lookup: CDR1 SGHAT, CDR2 FQNNGV. This CDR3 comprises 18 residues. J was trimmed by 2 bases and V by 1 base; bases with no gene match: 9. CDR3 sequence: CASSLGSGRTSGAYEQYF. The CDR3 DNA is TGTGCCAGCAGCTTAGGCTCTGGTAGGACTAGCGGGGCCTACGAGCAGTACTTC. The full variable domain, completed using reference TRBV11-2 and TRBJ2-7, is EAGVAQSPRYKIIEKRQSVAFWCNPISGHATLYWYQQILGQGPKLLIQFQNNGVVDDSQLPKDRFSAERLKGVDSTLKIQPAKLEDSAVYLCASSLGSGRTSGAYEQYFGPGTRLTVT.

V usage is TRBV4-1 and J usage is TRBJ1-5; D gene unclear. The CDR3 consists of 16 residues. Germline CDR1 MGHRA, CDR2 YSYEKL. Trimming removed 1 base at V and 0 bases at J, with 10 bases between. The CDR3 DNA follows: TGCGCCAGCAGCCAAGGGAGACCGGCTAGCAATCAGCCCCAGCATTTT. Translation: CASSQGRPASNQPQHF.

The chain uses TRBV7-9 and TRBJ1-2, with D perhaps matching TRBD1 (5 bases). This CDR3 spans 15 amino acids. Germline values: CDR1 SEHNR, CDR2 FQNEAQ (reference sequence). V was trimmed by 5 bases and J by 3 bases, leaving 16 bases between them. The CDR3 bases are TGTGCCAGCAGCCTCTCAGGGCCGTCTGACTATGGCTACACCTTC. It is translated as CASSLSGPSDYGYTF.